This T cell receptor beta chain was profiled in a study of monozygotic twins with inflammatory bowel disease. General study results and limits: Compared with healthy twins, IBD patients shared fewer clonotypes with others, especially with disease activity.

UMIs that included a 6-nucleotide sample barcode were added by template switching, which took place during cDNA synthesis. TCRalpha and TCRbeta cDNA underwent two nested PCRs of 16 and 9 cycles. TCRdb re-analyzed the 5' RACE reads; it lists each CDR3 protein once, without DNA. The sample table sets out more than 85,000 distinct CDR3 sequences. In germline, CDR1 is SEHNR, CDR2 FQNEAQ (reference sequence). The CDR3 is 14 amino acids. As for this clonotype: Its target is unknown.

The sequence came from a human donor with ulcerative colitis or Crohn's disease, or a healthy co-twin of an affected twin (not recorded which). Material for sequencing was blood. This sequence joins TRBV7-9 and TRBJ2-5; with no DNA, the TCRdb D assignment of TRBD1 cannot be verified. The CDR3 here is CASSLGGGQETQYF.